The sequence of this TCR beta chain was determined in a study of OX40 agonist ivuxolimab in advanced cancers. Study as a whole: Eligibility rules accepted prior anti-PD-1, anti-PD-L1 or anti-CTLA-4 therapy, and 40% had some. Study-wide results and caveats: The 0.1-3.0 mg/kg partial responders had among the lowest clonal expansion. Researchers report that CD8+ T cells had, on average, more expanded clones than CD4+.

A note on this clone: Its antigen is still unknown. This sample also contains other DNA sequences that code for the same CDR3.

This CDR3 region has 15 residues. The germline CDR1 and CDR2 sequences are GTSNPN and SVGIG (reference sequence). V lost 0 bases, J lost 13 bases, and 19 bases lay in between. The repertoire was sequenced with immunoSEQ multiplex PCR; TCRdb's copy has only in-frame clones and lacks some. The repertoire holds some 80,000 clones, with 85% as singletons. The source is an adult with an advanced solid tumor such as melanoma, head and neck, liver or kidney cancer. The material sequenced was CD4+ or CD8+ T cells sorted from blood, taken in a trial of the OX40 agonist ivuxolimab. The chain joins TRBV30 to TRBJ1-6, with D possibly being TRBD1 (6 bases). The CDR3 region has the DNA TGTGCCTGGAGTGTAATGCGGGGGGCGCGTTCGCCCCTCCACTTT. This translates into CAWSVMRGARSPLHF. The variable domain in full, with the rest retrieved from reference TRBV30 and TRBJ1-6, is SQTIHQWPATLVQPVGSPLSLECTVEGTSNPNLYWYRQAAGRGLQLLFYSVGIGQISSEVPQNLSASRPQDRQFILSSKKLLLSDSGFYLCAWSVMRGARSPLHFGNGTRLTVT.